This T cell receptor beta chain was obtained from a study of cytomegalovirus exposure and HLA in healthy donors. Remarks on this clone: Its specificity is not known.

This CDR3 spans 17 amino acids. CDR1 SEHNR and CDR2 FQNEAQ come from the germline V gene (reference sequence). Trimming at V came to 5 bases and at J to 2 bases, leaving 14 bases not matched to a gene. Study-level findings and limits: Across donors, sequencing depth was assumed by presence/absence analyses to be roughly uniform. CMV serostatus was the sole immune exposure information available.

With 60 Vbeta and 13 Jbeta primers, the PCR was carried out. TCRdb's copy holds only in-frame clones and misses some; the assay was immunoSEQ multiplex PCR. Of around 120,000 clones in the sample, 70% to 90% were seen once. The receptor was derived from a boy between 10 and 17 years old in good health and CMV-seronegative. Sequencing was carried out using PBMCs. The rearrangement links TRBV7-9 to TRBJ2-7; TRBD1 agrees at 8 bases. The CDR3 DNA follows: TGTGCCAGCAGCCCCCCCATGGGACAGGTAAATACCTACGAGCAGTACTTC. Protein product: CASSPPMGQVNTYEQYF.